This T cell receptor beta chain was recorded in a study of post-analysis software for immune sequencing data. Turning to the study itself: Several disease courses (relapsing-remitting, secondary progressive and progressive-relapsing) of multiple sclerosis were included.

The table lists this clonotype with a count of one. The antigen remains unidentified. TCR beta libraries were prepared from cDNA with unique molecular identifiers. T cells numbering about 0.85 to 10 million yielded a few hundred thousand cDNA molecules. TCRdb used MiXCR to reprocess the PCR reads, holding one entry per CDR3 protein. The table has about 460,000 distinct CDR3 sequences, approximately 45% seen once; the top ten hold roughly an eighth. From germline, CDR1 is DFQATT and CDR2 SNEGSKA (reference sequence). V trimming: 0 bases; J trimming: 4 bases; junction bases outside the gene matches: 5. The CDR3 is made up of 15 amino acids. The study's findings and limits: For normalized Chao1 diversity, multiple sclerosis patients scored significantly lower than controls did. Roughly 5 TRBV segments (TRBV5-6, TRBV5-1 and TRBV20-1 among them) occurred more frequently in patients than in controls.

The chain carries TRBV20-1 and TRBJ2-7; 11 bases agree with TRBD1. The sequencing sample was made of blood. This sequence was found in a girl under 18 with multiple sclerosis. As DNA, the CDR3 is TGCAGTGCTAGAGAAAGGACAGGGGGCACGTACGAGCAGTACTTC. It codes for CSARERTGGTYEQYF.